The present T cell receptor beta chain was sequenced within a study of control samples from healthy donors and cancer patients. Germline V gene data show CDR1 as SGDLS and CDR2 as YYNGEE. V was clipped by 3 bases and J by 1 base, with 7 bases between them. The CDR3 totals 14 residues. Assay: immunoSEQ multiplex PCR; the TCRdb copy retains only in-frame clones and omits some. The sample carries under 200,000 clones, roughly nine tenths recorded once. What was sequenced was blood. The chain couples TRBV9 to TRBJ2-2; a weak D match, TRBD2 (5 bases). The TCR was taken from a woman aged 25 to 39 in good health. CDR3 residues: CASSGRENTGELFF. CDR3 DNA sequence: TGTGCCAGCAGCGGACGGGAGAACACCGGGGAGCTGTTTTTT.